This T cell receptor (beta chain) was found in a study of human T cells and chemical hapten exposure. This clonotype was seen a few times. The time point here: patch test 1, 2 weeks after DPC sensitization. Noted treatment: therapeutic diphenylcyclopropenone sensitization with weekly scalp DPC. Each CDR3 protein is one row after TCRdb ran MiXCR on the RACE reads. This table has about 120,000 distinct CDR3 sequences, approximately 14% appearing once. The sample consisted of whole blood, taken in connection with sensitization to the hapten diphenylcyclopropenone (DPC). This receptor was taken from a man between 18 and 35 years old with alopecia areata. Some clones in this sample may be carry-over from other donors' samples.

CDR3 region: CASSVGHTEAFF. The CDR3 DNA reads TGTGCCAGCAGCGTAGGTCACACTGAAGCTTTCTTT. This chain connects TRBV9 to TRBJ1-1, with D uncertain. The CDR3 covers 12 residues. Germline-derived CDR1 and CDR2 are SGDLS and YYNGEE. The V gene lost 0 bases and the J gene lost 3 bases, with 3 bases spanning the gap.